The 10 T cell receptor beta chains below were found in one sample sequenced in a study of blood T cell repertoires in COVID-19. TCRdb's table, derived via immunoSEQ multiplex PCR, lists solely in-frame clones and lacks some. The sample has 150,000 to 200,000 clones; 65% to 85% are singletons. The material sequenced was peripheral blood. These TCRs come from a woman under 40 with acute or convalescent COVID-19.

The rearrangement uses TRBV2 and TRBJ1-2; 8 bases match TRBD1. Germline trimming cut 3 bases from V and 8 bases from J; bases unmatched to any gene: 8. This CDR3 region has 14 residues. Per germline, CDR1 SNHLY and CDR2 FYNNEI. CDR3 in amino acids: CASSEAGGIGGYTF. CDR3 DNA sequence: TGTGCCAGCAGTGAGGCAGGGGGCATTGGAGGCTACACCTTC.

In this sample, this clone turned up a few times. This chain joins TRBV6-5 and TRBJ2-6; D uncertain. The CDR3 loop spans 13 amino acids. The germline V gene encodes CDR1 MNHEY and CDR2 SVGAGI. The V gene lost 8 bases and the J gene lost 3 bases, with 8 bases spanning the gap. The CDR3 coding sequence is TGTGCCAGCCGCCGGGTTGGGGCCAACGTCCTGACTTTC. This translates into CASRRVGANVLTF.

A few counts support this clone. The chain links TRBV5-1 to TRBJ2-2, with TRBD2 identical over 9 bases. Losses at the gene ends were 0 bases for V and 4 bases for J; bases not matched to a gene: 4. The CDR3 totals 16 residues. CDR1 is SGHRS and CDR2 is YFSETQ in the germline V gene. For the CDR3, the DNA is TGCGCCAGCAGCTTGGTTGAACTAGCGGGCACCGGGGAGCTGTTTTTT. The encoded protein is CASSLVELAGTGELFF.

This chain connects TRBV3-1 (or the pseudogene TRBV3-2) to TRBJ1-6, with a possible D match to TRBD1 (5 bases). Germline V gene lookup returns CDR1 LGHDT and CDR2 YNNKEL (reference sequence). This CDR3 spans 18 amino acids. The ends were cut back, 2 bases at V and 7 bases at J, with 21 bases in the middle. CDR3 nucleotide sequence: TGTGCCAGCAGCCAACGCCGGAAGACAGCAGGGTGGAATTCACCCCTCCACTTT. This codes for CASSQRRKTAGWNSPLHF.

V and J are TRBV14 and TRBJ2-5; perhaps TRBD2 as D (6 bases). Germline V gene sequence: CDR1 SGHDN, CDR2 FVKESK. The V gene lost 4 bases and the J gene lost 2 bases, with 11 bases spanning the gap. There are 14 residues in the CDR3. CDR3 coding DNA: TGTGCCAGCAGCCCTCGGGACTTTCAAGAGACCCAGTACTTC. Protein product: CASSPRDFQETQYF. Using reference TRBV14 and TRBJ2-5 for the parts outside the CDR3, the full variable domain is EAGVTQFPSHSVIEKGQTVTLRCDPISGHDNLYWYRRVMGKEIKFLLHFVKESKQDESGMPNNRFLAERTGGTYSTLKVQPAELEDSGVYFCASSPRDFQETQYFGPGTRLLVL.

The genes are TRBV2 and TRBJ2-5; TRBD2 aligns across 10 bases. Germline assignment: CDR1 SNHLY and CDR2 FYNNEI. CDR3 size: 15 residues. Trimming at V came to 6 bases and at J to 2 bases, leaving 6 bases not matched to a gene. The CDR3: CASRRDSGGQETQYF. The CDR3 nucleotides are TGTGCCAGCAGGCGCGATAGCGGGGGGCAAGAGACCCAGTACTTC.

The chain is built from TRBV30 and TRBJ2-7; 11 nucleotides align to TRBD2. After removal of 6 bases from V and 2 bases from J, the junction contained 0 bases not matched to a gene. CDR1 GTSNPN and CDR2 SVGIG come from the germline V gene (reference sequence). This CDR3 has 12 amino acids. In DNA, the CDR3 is TGTGCCTGTAGCGGGAGGGCCTACGAGCAGTACTTC. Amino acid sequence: CACSGRAYEQYF.

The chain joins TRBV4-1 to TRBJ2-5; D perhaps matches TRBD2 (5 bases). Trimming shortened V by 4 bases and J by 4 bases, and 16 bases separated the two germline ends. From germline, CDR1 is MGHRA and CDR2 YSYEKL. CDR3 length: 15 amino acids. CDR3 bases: TGCGCCAGCAGCCGCCCGGGGAATTCCCCAGAGACCCAGTACTTC. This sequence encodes CASSRPGNSPETQYF.

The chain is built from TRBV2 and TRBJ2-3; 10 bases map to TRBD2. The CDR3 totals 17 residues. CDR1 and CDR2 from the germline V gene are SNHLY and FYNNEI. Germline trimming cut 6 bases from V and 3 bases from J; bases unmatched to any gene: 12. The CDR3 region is CASRKGAGGPRTDTQYF. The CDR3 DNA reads TGTGCCAGCAGGAAGGGAGCGGGGGGGCCACGGACAGATACGCAGTATTTT.

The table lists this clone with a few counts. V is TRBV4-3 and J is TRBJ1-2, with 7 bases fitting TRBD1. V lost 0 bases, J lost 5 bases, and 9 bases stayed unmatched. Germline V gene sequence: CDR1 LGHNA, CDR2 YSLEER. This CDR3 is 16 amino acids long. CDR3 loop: CASSQEHGDSLYGYTF. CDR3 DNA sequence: TGCGCCAGCAGCCAAGAGCACGGGGACAGCCTTTATGGCTACACCTTC.